The clone carrying this T cell receptor (beta chain) was detected only once. Its antigen remains unidentified. Profiling relied on immunoSEQ multiplex PCR, and the TCRdb table lists in-frame clones only, not all of them. The repertoire consists of nearly 400,000 clones, with 89% occurring once and the leading ten covering 1.9%. Described treatment: some 19 received Ad26.COV2.S at low or high dose, single or two shots; 5 received placebo; per-sample allocation not given. Samples were taken on day 63 after the first vaccine or placebo injection. This specimen belongs to a study of Ad26.COV2.S vaccination and SARS-CoV-2 variants. Background on the study: Enrollment placed the donor in the COV1001 Ad26.COV2.S trial arm. By the intramuscular route, Ad26.COV2.S was given once, or twice 56 days apart.

The CDR3 has 15 amino acids. V shed 3 bases and J 7 bases; nucleotides not matched to a gene: 6. The germline V gene has CDR1 SGDLS and CDR2 YYNGEE. Study-wide results and caveats: Non-spike TCR breadth showed similarity between vaccine and placebo recipients.

The chain is built from TRBV9 and TRBJ2-1; 11 bases agree with TRBD2. The sequencing here drew on peripheral blood, taken in a trial of Ad26.COV2.S vaccine versus placebo. The source is a person aged 18 to 59 who received the Ad26.COV2.S COVID-19 vaccine or a placebo. DNA of the CDR3: TGTGCCAGCAGCGCCACTAGCGGGAGTAGGAATGAGCAGTTCTTC. This encodes CASSATSGSRNEQFF.